The 8 T cell receptor beta chains below were found in one sample sequenced in a study of early T cells in non-severe SARS-CoV-2 infection. MiXCR was run by TCRdb on the 5' RACE reads, yielding one entry per CDR3 protein. In the table there are about 92,000 distinct CDR3 sequences, around 17% of which are singletons. The sequenced sample consisted of whole blood. These receptors were taken from an adult who was a healthcare worker with PCR-confirmed SARS-CoV-2 infection or an uninfected control (not recorded which).

The chain has TRBV7-2 and TRBJ2-1, with D hard to call. Germline-derived CDR1 and CDR2 are SGHTA and FQGNSA. The CDR3 is made up of 14 amino acids. Deletions cut 6 bases from V and 8 bases from J, with 17 bases between. The CDR3 here is CASSSDPGWDEQFF. In DNA form, the CDR3 reads TGTGCCAGCAGTTCAGATCCGGGTTGGGATGAGCAGTTCTTC.

This clonotype was seen a single time. The rearrangement links TRBV20-1 to TRBJ2-7; a weak D match, TRBD2 (5 bases). Trimming removed 3 bases at V and 2 bases at J, with 14 bases between. The CDR3 loop spans 14 amino acids. Germline CDR1 reads DFQATT; CDR2 reads SNEGSKA (reference sequence). The CDR3 nucleotides read TGCAGTGCTAGCTCCTTCGAGGGCCCCTACGAGCAGTACTTC. Protein: CSASSFEGPYEQYF.

The chain is built from TRBV5-1 and TRBJ1-1; 7 bases agree with TRBD1. V lost 4 bases and J lost 2; bases outside the gene matches: 8. Germline values: CDR1 SGHRS, CDR2 YFSETQ. The CDR3 is 15 amino acids. Written as DNA, the CDR3 is TGCGCCAGCAGCGGAACAGGGGCCCTAAACACTGAAGCTTTCTTT. Translated, it gives CASSGTGALNTEAFF.

The genes are TRBV11-2 and TRBJ2-5; 7 nucleotides align to TRBD2. This CDR3 region has 17 residues. The V gene's germline CDR1 is SGHAT and CDR2 FQNNGV. V shed 0 bases and J 5 bases; nucleotides not matched to a gene: 12. Here the CDR3 DNA reads TGTGCCAGCAGCTTAGATAACCCCATCGGGGGGTGGGAGACCCAGTACTTC. This translates into CASSLDNPIGGWETQYF.

This clonotype was seen a few times. The gene calls are TRBV20-1 and TRBJ2-7, with D possibly being TRBD1 or TRBD2 (5 bases each). The CDR3 extends over 14 amino acids. Trimming left V 2 bases short and J 5 bases short, with 16 bases between. Germline CDR1 and CDR2: DFQATT and SNEGSKA (reference sequence). This CDR3 is CSARRDLSFDEQYF. The CDR3 DNA reads TGCAGTGCTAGAAGGGACCTTTCGTTCGACGAGCAGTACTTC.

This chain uses TRBV6-2 or TRBV6-3 with TRBJ2-7, with D perhaps matching TRBD2 (5 bases). The germline V gene encodes CDR1 MNHEY and CDR2 SVGEGT. V lost 2 bases and J 0 bases, leaving 8 bases between the germline ends. The length of the CDR3 is 14 residues. CDR3 bases: TGTGCCAGCAGTTACGTGAGGGACTCCTACGAGCAGTACTTC. The encoded protein is CASSYVRDSYEQYF.

This chain links TRBV28 with TRBJ2-7; TRBD2 matches 7 bases. The CDR3 length is 15 residues. Unmatched junction bases numbered 12, after V lost 7 bases and J lost 3 bases. CDR1 and CDR2 from the germline V gene are MDHEN and SYDVKM. CDR3 loop: CASNPAGTTNYEQYF. CDR3 nucleotides: TGTGCCAGCAACCCCGCCGGGACTACCAACTACGAGCAGTACTTC.

The chain joins TRBV6-2 or TRBV6-3 to TRBJ2-2; D uncertain. The length of the CDR3 is 11 residues. CDR1 MNHEY and CDR2 SVGEGT come from the germline V gene. The V gene lost 8 bases and the J gene lost 6 bases, with 7 bases spanning the gap. CDR3 nucleotide sequence: TGTGCCAGCCAATTCCCCGGGGAGCTGTTTTTT. Residues: CASQFPGELFF.